This paragraph reports one T cell receptor (beta chain). Trimming took off 8 bases at V and 1 base at J, with 7 bases between the two ends. Germline V gene data show CDR1 as ENHRY and CDR2 as SYGVKD. The CDR3 has 12 amino acids. This entry belongs to a study of STAT5B mutations in CD4+ large granular lymphocyte leukemia. The repertoire was sequenced with immunoSEQ multiplex PCR; TCRdb's copy has only in-frame clones and lacks some. Altogether 20,000 to 25,000 clones are present, roughly 76% being singletons, with the ten largest covering roughly 4%. Material: CD4+ T cells from blood buffy coats. The V gene is TRBV10-3, the J gene TRBJ2-3, with a tentative D call TRBD2 (5 bases). This TCR was recovered from a human donor in good health. The CDR3: CAIFGGTDTQYF. The CDR3 nucleotides are TGTGCCATCTTCGGGGGCACAGATACGCAGTATTTT.